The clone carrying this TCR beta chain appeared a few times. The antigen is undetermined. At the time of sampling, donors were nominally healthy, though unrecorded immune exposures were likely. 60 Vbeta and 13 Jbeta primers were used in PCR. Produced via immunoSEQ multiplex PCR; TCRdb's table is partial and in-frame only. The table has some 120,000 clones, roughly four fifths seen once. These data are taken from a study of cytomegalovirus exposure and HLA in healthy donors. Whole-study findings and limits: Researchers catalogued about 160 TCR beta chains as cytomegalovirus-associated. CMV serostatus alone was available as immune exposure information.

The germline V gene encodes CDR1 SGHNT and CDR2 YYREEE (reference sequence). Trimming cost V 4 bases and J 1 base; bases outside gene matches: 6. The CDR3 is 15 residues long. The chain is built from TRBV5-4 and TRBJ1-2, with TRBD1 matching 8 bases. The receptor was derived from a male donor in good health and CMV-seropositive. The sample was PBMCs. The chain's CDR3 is CASSLGQGINYGYTF. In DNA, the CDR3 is TGTGCCAGCAGCCTTGGACAGGGAATTAACTATGGCTACACCTTC. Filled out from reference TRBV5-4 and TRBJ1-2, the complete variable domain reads ETGVTQSPTHLIKTRGQQVTLRCSSQSGHNTVSWYQQALGQGPQFIFQYYREEENGRGNFPPRFSGLQFPNYSSELNVNALELDDSALYLCASSLGQGINYGYTFGSGTRLTVV.